The 20 T cell receptor beta chains in this list originate from one sample, sequenced in a study of blood T cell repertoires in COVID-19. Clones were read by immunoSEQ multiplex PCR, and TCRdb kept only the in-frame ones, dropping some. The data contain hundreds of thousands of clones, around 80% of them singletons. The sample was peripheral blood. The receptor source for this set is a middle-aged woman with active or convalescent COVID-19.

J is TRBJ1-3 and V is TRBV10-3; a possible D gene is TRBD1 (5 bases). Per the germline V gene, CDR1 is ENHRY and CDR2 is SYGVKD. The V end lost 5 bases, the J end lost 0 bases, and 11 bases lay between the germline ends. CDR3 size: 15 residues. The CDR3 DNA sequence: TGTGCCATCAGTTTCGGGGGTAGCTCTGGAAACACCATATATTTT. Its protein is CAISFGGSSGNTIYF.

This clone was seen many times. The V and J genes are TRBV9 and TRBJ2-7, with D possibly TRBD1 on 6 matching bases. This CDR3 is 14 amino acids long. CDR1 is SGDLS and CDR2 is YYNGEE in the germline V gene. The germline V and J ends were trimmed by 0 bases and 3 bases, with 10 bases remaining between them. For the CDR3, the DNA is TGTGCCAGCAGCGTAGGTACAGGGATCTACGAGCAGTACTTC. Translated: CASSVGTGIYEQYF.

The rearrangement uses TRBV29-1 and TRBJ1-3, with D perhaps TRBD1 (6 bases). V was trimmed by 4 bases and J by 3 bases, leaving 10 bases between them. Germline values: CDR1 SQVTM, CDR2 ANQGSEA. The CDR3 length is 13 residues. Here the CDR3 reads CSVGSGDGNTIYF. CDR3 DNA: TGCAGCGTTGGATCAGGGGATGGAAACACCATATATTTT.

The genes are TRBV19 and TRBJ2-7, with D maybe TRBD2 (5 bases). The CDR3 is made up of 14 amino acids. The germline V gene encodes CDR1 LNHDA and CDR2 SQIVND (reference sequence). V lost 3 bases and J 0 bases, leaving 9 bases between the germline ends. The CDR3 DNA sequence: TGTGCCAGTAGTATGGTCGGGGACTCCTACGAGCAGTACGTC. This translates into CASSMVGDSYEQYV.

The chain links TRBV7-2 to TRBJ1-2; tentative D call: TRBD1 (5 bases). Trimming took off 3 bases at V and 8 bases at J, with 13 bases between the two ends. CDR1 and CDR2 from the germline V gene are SGHTA and FQGNSA. CDR3 size: 13 residues. The CDR3 DNA follows: TGTGCCAGCAGCTTTTGGGGGGATGCGGGCTACACCTTC. Amino acid sequence: CASSFWGDAGYTF.

In its sample, this clone was seen once. The genes are TRBV5-1 and TRBJ1-1; TRBD1 matches 9 bases. CDR3 size: 16 residues. Germline trimming cut 3 bases from V and 1 base from J; bases unmatched to any gene: 7. Germline CDR1 reads SGHRS; CDR2 reads YFSETQ. CDR3 region: CASSSGQGIANTEAFF. In nucleotides, the CDR3 is TGCGCCAGCAGCTCTGGACAGGGGATAGCGAACACTGAAGCTTTCTTT.

This clone came up many times. The V gene is TRBV4-2, the J gene TRBJ1-1; 8 bases map to TRBD1. The length of the CDR3 is 14 residues. The J segment lost 10 bases and the V segment lost 4 bases, leaving 11 bases of the junction unmatched. Per germline, CDR1 LGHNA and CDR2 YNFKEQ. The DNA of the CDR3 is TGTGCCAGCAGCCCCCCTTGGGGACAGGCTGGAGCTTTCTTT. Translating gives CASSPPWGQAGAFF.

V and J are TRBV14 and TRBJ2-5, with D tentatively TRBD1 (6 bases). Trimming removed 4 bases from V and 5 bases from J, with 17 bases in between. The V gene's germline CDR1 is SGHDN and CDR2 FVKESK. The CDR3 extends over 15 amino acids. CDR3 amino acids: CASSPGTGWVETQYF. The CDR3 region has the DNA TGTGCCAGCAGCCCGGGTACAGGGTGGGTGGAGACCCAGTACTTC.

J is TRBJ1-2 and V is TRBV28; tentatively, D is TRBD1 (5 bases). Germline-derived CDR1 and CDR2 are MDHEN and SYDVKM. CDR3 size: 12 residues. V lost 6 bases to trimming and J lost 5 bases, with 10 bases between them. CDR3 region: CASSKEGYGYTF. Written as DNA, the CDR3 is TGTGCCAGCAGCAAGGAGGGGTATGGCTACACCTTC.

CDR3 region: CASTARQGGGTEAFF. The CDR3 DNA reads TGCGCCAGCACCGCGAGACAGGGGGGAGGGACTGAAGCTTTCTTT. This chain connects TRBV10-2 to TRBJ1-1, with 9 bases identical to TRBD1. Trimming took 7 bases from V and 5 from J; bases not matched to a gene: 11. CDR3 size: 15 residues. The germline gives CDR1 WSHSY, CDR2 SAAADI.

The chain recombines TRBV30 with TRBJ1-5, with D possibly TRBD1 on 5 matching bases. This CDR3 is 14 amino acids long. The germline V gene has CDR1 GTSNPN and CDR2 SVGIG (reference sequence). V shed 3 bases and J shed 3 bases, with 12 bases lying between them. DNA of the CDR3: TGTGCCTGGAGCAACGGGGGGAACAATCAGCCCCAGCATTTT. It translates to CAWSNGGNNQPQHF. Complete variable domain (other parts from reference TRBV30 and TRBJ1-5): SQTIHQWPATLVQPVGSPLSLECTVEGTSNPNLYWYRQAAGRGLQLLFYSVGIGQISSEVPQNLSASRPQDRQFILSSKKLLLSDSGFYLCAWSNGGNNQPQHFGDGTRLSIL.

The chain has TRBV30 and TRBJ1-1; TRBD1 aligns across 7 bases. Germline trimming cut 5 bases from V and 0 bases from J; bases unmatched to any gene: 12. This CDR3 is built from 16 residues. Per germline, CDR1 GTSNPN and CDR2 SVGIG (reference sequence). The CDR3 loop reads CAWGGGYQGLNTEAFF. The CDR3 DNA sequence: TGTGCCTGGGGAGGGGGCTACCAGGGGTTGAACACTGAAGCTTTCTTT.

The J gene is TRBJ1-3, the V gene TRBV5-1, with 8 bases aligning to TRBD1. Germline loops: CDR1 SGHRS, CDR2 YFSETQ. Germline trimming cut 0 bases from V and 0 bases from J; bases unmatched to any gene: 11. The CDR3 is 19 residues long. CDR3 DNA sequence: TGCGCCAGCAGCTTGGGGGCCCGACAGGGGACGAGCTCTGGAAACACCATATATTTT. Translated, it gives CASSLGARQGTSSGNTIYF.

This chain joins TRBV3-1 (or the pseudogene TRBV3-2) and TRBJ2-6; tentatively, D is TRBD2 (5 bases). V dropped 6 bases and J dropped 0 bases, with 15 bases sitting between them. The germline V gene encodes CDR1 LGHDT and CDR2 YNNKEL (reference sequence). CDR3 length: 17 amino acids. CDR3 DNA sequence: TGTGCCAGCAGTAAAAGTCGGGGAAGCTCTGGGGCCAACGTCCTGACTTTC. It specifies CASSKSRGSSGANVLTF.

CDR3 sequence reads: CASSSRLAGGHNEQFF. CDR3 sequence (DNA): TGTGCCAGCAGCTCCCGACTAGCGGGGGGGCACAATGAGCAGTTCTTC. This chain connects TRBV11-1 to TRBJ2-1; 14 bases are a match to TRBD2. V was pared by 4 bases and J by 5 bases, with 4 bases of the junction left unmatched. Germline V lookup: CDR1 SGHAT, CDR2 FQDESV (reference sequence). This CDR3 is built from 16 residues.

The chain combines TRBV4-1 with TRBJ2-3; D is perhaps TRBD1 (5 bases). The CDR3 is 13 amino acids. Between the trimmed V and J ends, which lost 1 base and 7 bases, there was a span of 9 bases. Germline V gives CDR1 MGHRA, CDR2 YSYEKL. CDR3 sequence: CASSQVQGYTQYF. The CDR3 DNA reads as TGCGCCAGCAGCCAAGTCCAGGGATATACGCAGTATTTT.

The chain uses TRBV5-4 and TRBJ1-1; 8 bases fit TRBD1. Trimming took 4 bases from V and 4 from J; bases not matched to a gene: 9. CDR1 is SGHNT, CDR2 YYREEE, per germline (reference sequence). The CDR3 consists of 15 residues. CDR3 DNA sequence: TGTGCCAGCAGCAGACCGACAGGGGTGGCCACTGAAGCTTTCTTT. It encodes CASSRPTGVATEAFF.

The chain joins TRBV10-1 to TRBJ2-7; a weak D match, TRBD1 (6 bases). Germline lookup yields CDR1 WNHNN and CDR2 SYGVQD (reference sequence). V dropped 3 bases and J dropped 3 bases, with 12 bases sitting between them. This CDR3 is built from 14 residues. The chain's CDR3 is CASSDLDSFYEQYF. CDR3 bases: TGCGCCAGCAGTGACCTGGACAGCTTCTACGAGCAGTACTTC.

The V and J genes are TRBV12-3 or TRBV12-4 and TRBJ1-1; D unclear. The germline V and J ends were trimmed by 6 bases and 4 bases, with 12 bases remaining between them. The CDR3 extends over 13 amino acids. The CDR3 spells CASREGAGTEAFF. DNA of the CDR3: TGTGCCAGCAGGGAGGGTGCGGGCACTGAAGCTTTCTTT.

V gene TRBV7-3 combines with J gene TRBJ2-3, with 12 bases that match TRBD2. J lost 6 bases, V lost 5 bases, and 9 bases had no gene match. The CDR3 totals 16 residues. Germline loops: CDR1 SGHTA, CDR2 FQGTGA. The CDR3 region is CASSHTSGGPMDTQYF. The CDR3 bases are TGTGCCAGCAGCCACACTAGCGGGGGGCCAATGGATACGCAGTATTTT.